These 26 T cell receptor beta chains were sequenced from one sample in a study of technical replicates of blood from several donors. Method: immunoSEQ multiplex PCR; TCRdb's copy keeps in-frame clones and lacks some. The data hold roughly 56,000 clones, with 87% observed a single time. The material sequenced was PBMCs. These TCRs come from a human donor in good health. Some clones in this sample may be carry-over from other donors' samples.

The chain carries TRBV12-5 and TRBJ2-5; 7 positions match TRBD1. The CDR3 has 18 amino acids. The V segment lost 2 bases and the J segment 1 base; nucleotides outside the gene matches: 13. Germline V gives CDR1 LGHNT, CDR2 FRNRAP. CDR3 residues: CASGLHTAGTEIQETQYF. The CDR3 coding sequence is TGTGCTAGTGGTTTGCATACCGCCGGGACAGAAATCCAAGAGACCCAGTACTTC.

The V call is TRBV5-7, the J call TRBJ2-5; a possible D gene is TRBD1 (6 bases). TRBV5-7 is designated an ORF whose function remains uncertain. V lost 0 bases and J lost 0, with 15 bases in between. The CDR3 extends over 17 amino acids. CDR3 bases: TGTGCCAGCAGCTTGGACAGGGACCCCCCGTACCAAGAGACCCAGTACTTC. This translates into CASSLDRDPPYQETQYF.

The chain links TRBV9 to TRBJ2-3; 10 bases align to TRBD1. V was pared by 3 bases and J by 4 bases, with 11 bases of the junction left unmatched. Germline V lookup: CDR1 SGDLS, CDR2 YYNGEE. The CDR3 loop spans 17 amino acids. The CDR3: CASSEGIGTGVPDTQYF. The CDR3 DNA reads as TGTGCCAGCAGCGAGGGGATAGGGACAGGGGTTCCAGATACGCAGTATTTT.

V is TRBV9 and J is TRBJ2-7; 12 bases map to TRBD1. Germline V lookup: CDR1 SGDLS, CDR2 YYNGEE. After removal of 1 base from V and 7 bases from J, the junction contained 9 bases not matched to a gene. The CDR3 contains 16 residues. The chain's CDR3 is CASSVSPGTGGVEQYF. CDR3 coding DNA: TGTGCCAGCAGCGTAAGCCCCGGGACAGGGGGCGTTGAGCAGTACTTC.

The chain has TRBV11-2 and TRBJ2-7, with a tentative D call TRBD1 (6 bases). Germline V CDR1 and CDR2: SGHAT, FQNNGV. The length of the CDR3 is 15 residues. Trimming stripped 0 bases from V and 3 bases from J, with 12 bases between. The CDR3 protein is CASSLDTGQGYEQYF. The DNA of the CDR3 is TGTGCCAGCAGCTTAGATACAGGGCAGGGCTACGAGCAGTACTTC. Full variable domain (missing parts from reference TRBV11-2 and TRBJ2-7): EAGVAQSPRYKIIEKRQSVAFWCNPISGHATLYWYQQILGQGPKLLIQFQNNGVVDDSQLPKDRFSAERLKGVDSTLKIQPAKLEDSAVYLCASSLDTGQGYEQYFGPGTRLTVT.

This rearrangement joins TRBV7-3 to TRBJ2-3; D not resolved. CDR1 is SGHTA and CDR2 is FQGTGA in the germline V gene. The V gene lost 0 bases and the J gene lost 2 bases, with 3 bases spanning the gap. The CDR3 has 13 amino acids. CDR3 loop: CASSLTHTDTQYF. The CDR3 DNA sequence: TGTGCCAGCAGCTTAACCCACACAGATACGCAGTATTTT.

The gene calls are TRBV4-3 and TRBJ2-3, with 7 bases that match TRBD2. The CDR3 is 17 amino acids. Germline values: CDR1 LGHNA, CDR2 YSLEER. Germline trimming cut 4 bases from V and 3 bases from J; bases unmatched to any gene: 13. CDR3 loop: CASSLSAGVTRTDTQYF. DNA of the CDR3: TGCGCCAGCAGCCTGTCTGCGGGGGTTACGAGGACAGATACGCAGTATTTT.

The chain joins TRBV7-2 to TRBJ2-1; 7 nucleotides align to TRBD2. Germline trimming cut 3 bases from V and 4 bases from J; bases unmatched to any gene: 9. Germline CDR1 reads SGHTA; CDR2 reads FQGNSA. The CDR3 is made up of 16 amino acids. The CDR3 sequence is CASSFFPRGKYNEQFF. In nucleotides, the CDR3 is TGTGCCAGCAGCTTTTTCCCGCGGGGGAAATACAATGAGCAGTTCTTC.

This CDR3 is CASRGLAGSNEQFF. The CDR3 coding sequence is TGTGCCTCTAGGGGGCTAGCGGGAAGCAATGAGCAGTTCTTC. This rearrangement joins TRBV27 to TRBJ2-1; 9 positions match TRBD2. Germline V gene lookup returns CDR1 MNHEY and CDR2 SMNVEV (reference sequence). The J segment lost 6 bases and the V segment lost 11 bases, leaving 11 bases of the junction unmatched. The CDR3 spans 14 residues.

This clone appeared a single time. The V and J genes are TRBV9 and TRBJ1-6, with D unresolved. The CDR3 runs 16 residues. V was pared by 3 bases and J by 3 bases, with 13 bases between. Per germline, CDR1 SGDLS and CDR2 YYNGEE. The CDR3 loop is CASSARRADYNSPLHF. The CDR3 nucleotides are TGTGCCAGCAGCGCCCGGAGGGCAGACTATAATTCACCCCTCCACTTT.

This chain joins TRBV5-1 and TRBJ2-3; TRBD2 matches at 11 bases. The germline V gene has CDR1 SGHRS and CDR2 YFSETQ. Unmatched junction bases numbered 8, after V lost 4 bases and J lost 7 bases. The CDR3 covers 15 residues. CDR3 region: CASSQTSGEGNTQYF. The CDR3 DNA reads TGCGCCAGCAGCCAGACTAGCGGGGAGGGTAATACGCAGTATTTT.

This chain joins TRBV19 and TRBJ2-1, with 8 bases identical to TRBD1. Trimming at V came to 4 bases and at J to 2 bases, leaving 7 bases not matched to a gene. The CDR3 totals 16 residues. Germline lookup yields CDR1 LNHDA and CDR2 SQIVND (reference sequence). The CDR3 is CASSTLDRGAYNEQFF. CDR3 nucleotides: TGTGCCAGTAGTACCCTCGACAGGGGAGCCTACAATGAGCAGTTCTTC.

This chain links TRBV5-1 with TRBJ2-3, with 10 bases identical to TRBD2. Trimming removed 4 bases from V and 4 bases from J; junction bases left unmatched: 12. CDR3 length: 17 amino acids. Germline lookup yields CDR1 SGHRS and CDR2 YFSETQ. CDR3 bases: TGCGCCAGCAGCCTCGCCTCCGGGACTAGCGTTGCAGATACGCAGTATTTT. Its protein is CASSLASGTSVADTQYF.

The rearrangement uses TRBV6-5 and TRBJ2-7, with 10 bases matching TRBD1. Germline trimming cut 8 bases from V and 7 bases from J; bases unmatched to any gene: 8. The CDR3 extends over 13 amino acids. Per germline, CDR1 MNHEY and CDR2 SVGAGI. CDR3 residues: CASRRQGAKEQYF. The CDR3 nucleotides read TGTGCCAGCCGCCGACAGGGGGCGAAAGAGCAGTACTTC.

The chain couples TRBV7-9 to TRBJ2-1; D call uncertain. Germline values: CDR1 SEHNR, CDR2 FQNEAQ (reference sequence). The ends were cut back, 7 bases at V and 4 bases at J, with 5 bases in the middle. The CDR3 loop spans 11 amino acids. CDR3: CASKTYNEQFF. The CDR3 nucleotides are TGTGCCAGCAAGACTTACAATGAGCAGTTCTTC.

This chain joins TRBV4-1 and TRBJ1-3; no reliable D call. V was cut by 4 bases and J by 0 bases, with 28 bases left in between. Germline V lookup: CDR1 MGHRA, CDR2 YSYEKL. There are 21 residues in the CDR3. CDR3 nucleotide sequence: TGCGCCAGCAGCCGAAAGTACGATAGAGGTCTGGACTCAGACTCTGGAAACACCATATATTTT. This codes for CASSRKYDRGLDSDSGNTIYF.

This chain joins TRBV2 and TRBJ1-4, with 10 bases lining up with TRBD1. This CDR3 has 14 residues. The ends lost 5 bases at V and 11 bases at J; junction bases unmatched: 8. Germline CDR1 SNHLY, CDR2 FYNNEI. The CDR3 DNA reads TGTGCCAGCAGTATAGACAGGGGGCTAGGGAAACTGTTTTTT. Translating it yields CASSIDRGLGKLFF.

The gene calls are TRBV6-5 and TRBJ2-3; D not resolved. Germline V gives CDR1 MNHEY, CDR2 SVGAGI. Trimming took off 8 bases at V and 4 bases at J, with 16 bases between the two ends. The CDR3 is made up of 14 amino acids. The CDR3 loop is CASSQSPAPDTQYF. CDR3 DNA sequence: TGTGCCAGCTCTCAAAGTCCAGCGCCAGATACGCAGTATTTT.

The gene calls are TRBV4-2 and TRBJ2-7, with D maybe TRBD1 (5 bases). The CDR3 has 13 amino acids. Germline V gene sequence: CDR1 LGHNA, CDR2 YNFKEQ. V lost 3 bases to trimming and J lost 3 bases, with 9 bases between them. The CDR3 sequence: CASSQERGYEQYF. The CDR3 DNA reads as TGTGCCAGCAGCCAGGAAAGGGGCTACGAGCAGTACTTC.

CDR3 in amino acids: CASSIDLGHRAFF. DNA of the CDR3: TGTGCCAGTAGTATAGATCTCGGACACCGGGCTTTCTTT. The chain uses TRBV19 and TRBJ1-1; D perhaps matches TRBD1 (5 bases). Germline V gene lookup returns CDR1 LNHDA and CDR2 SQIVND (reference sequence). CDR3 size: 13 residues. Trimming took off 0 bases at V and 11 bases at J, with 13 bases between the two ends.

The CDR3 protein is CAWTMCSVVTDTQYF. The CDR3 DNA is TGTGCCTGGACTATGTGTAGCGTAGTCACAGATACGCAGTATTTT. This chain joins TRBV30 and TRBJ2-3, with D perhaps TRBD2 (5 bases). In germline, CDR1 is GTSNPN, CDR2 SVGIG (reference sequence). V lost 4 bases and J lost 2, with 16 bases in between. The CDR3 has 15 residues.

This sequence joins TRBV4-2 and TRBJ2-7; 11 positions match TRBD1. The CDR3 length is 15 residues. V lost 3 bases to trimming and J lost 0 bases; unmatched junction nucleotides: 1. From germline, CDR1 is LGHNA and CDR2 YNFKEQ. The CDR3, as DNA: TGTGCCAGCAGCCAGGGGACAGGGGGCTCCTACGAGCAGTACTTC. It translates to CASSQGTGGSYEQYF.

CDR3 sequence reads: CASSLGLAGDRETQYF. CDR3 DNA: TGTGCCAGCAGCTTAGGACTAGCGGGGGATAGGGAGACCCAGTACTTC. V usage is TRBV11-2 and J usage is TRBJ2-5, with 12 bases lining up with TRBD2. Germline V gives CDR1 SGHAT, CDR2 FQNNGV. With V trimmed by 1 base and J by 5 bases, 5 bases remained unmatched. The CDR3 covers 16 residues.

The CDR3 sequence: CASSEFAGFKNIQYF. Written as DNA, the CDR3 is TGTGCCAGCAGTGAATTTGCAGGGTTCAAAAACATTCAGTACTTC. V usage is TRBV2 and J usage is TRBJ2-4; tentatively, D is TRBD1 (5 bases). The V gene lost 2 bases and the J gene lost 3 bases, with 11 bases spanning the gap. The CDR3 consists of 15 residues. Germline CDR1 reads SNHLY; CDR2 reads FYNNEI.

V usage is TRBV5-4 and J usage is TRBJ1-2; a possible D gene is TRBD1 (5 bases). This CDR3 is built from 14 residues. Trimming left V 3 bases short and J 3 bases short, with 12 bases between. Per germline, CDR1 SGHNT and CDR2 YYREEE (reference sequence). The CDR3 loop reads CASSSPRGDYGYTF. In nucleotides, the CDR3 is TGTGCCAGCAGCTCCCCTCGGGGGGACTATGGCTACACCTTC.

This sequence joins TRBV5-1 and TRBJ2-1; 12 bases agree with TRBD2. The ends lost 6 bases at V and 9 bases at J; junction bases unmatched: 13. CDR3 length equals 16 residues. Looked up from germline, CDR1 is SGHRS and CDR2 is YFSETQ. CDR3 coding DNA: TGCGCCAGCAAGGGGTCTGGGACTAGCGGGCCGGGTGAGCAGTTCTTC. Translated, it gives CASKGSGTSGPGEQFF.